The 10 T cell receptor beta chains below come from one sample, sequenced in a study of regulatory T cells in long-lasting Graves disease. Described time point: persistent/refractory GD, antithyroid drugs over 5 years with positive TRAb. RNA isolated from PBMCs was used to make the TCR library. Relying on iRepertoire HTBI primers and Arm-PCR of CDR3 regions, the team built TCR beta libraries. TCRdb itself ran the multiplex PCR reads through MiXCR, one entry per CDR3 protein. Altogether a few hundred thousand distinct CDR3 sequences are present, around 23% being singletons, with the ten largest covering around 30%. This specimen consisted of peripheral blood mononuclear cells (PBMCs), obtained when the disease was refractory, from a patient treated with antithyroid drugs. Receptors originate from a woman aged 40 to 50 with Graves disease.

This clonotype was picked up many times. The V and J genes are TRBV11-2 and TRBJ1-2; 11 bases match TRBD1. CDR3 size: 18 residues. The germline gives CDR1 SGHAT, CDR2 FQNNGV. Trimming at V came to 0 bases and at J to 8 bases, leaving 14 bases not matched to a gene. CDR3 DNA sequence: TGTGCCAGCAGCTTAGACCGGGACAGGGGGAAGTTGCGGAGGGGCTACACCTTC. This translates into CASSLDRDRGKLRRGYTF.

This clonotype has a single count. This clone may be a read error of a much larger clone one base away. The chain joins TRBV6-4 to TRBJ1-1; D remains unclear. The CDR3 contains 13 residues. Germline-derived CDR1 and CDR2 are MRHNA and SNTAGT. CDR3 in DNA: TGTGCCAGCAGTTACTCGTCTAACGCTGAAGCTTTCTTT. Amino acid sequence: CASSYSSNAEAFF.

This clonotype was found once. The chain combines TRBV5-1 with TRBJ2-5; a possible D gene is TRBD1 (5 bases). CDR3 length: 13 residues. Trimming shortened V by 4 bases and J by 5 bases, and 12 bases separated the two germline ends. Germline CDR1 reads SGHRS; CDR2 reads YFSETQ. The CDR3 DNA reads as TGCGCCAGCAGCGCTGACAGTCGGGAGACCCAGTACTTC. Translation gives CASSADSRETQYF.

This clonotype appeared a single time. One base away lies a much larger clone, so this may be a sequencing read error. The rearrangement links TRBV10-3 to TRBJ2-7; 10 bases agree with TRBD1. The CDR3 contains 15 residues. The V gene's germline CDR1 is ENHRY and CDR2 SYGVKD. The CDR3 protein is CTISDPGQGINEQYF. The CDR3 nucleotides read TGTACCATCAGTGATCCGGGACAGGGGATAAACGAGCAGTACTTC.

The chain is built from TRBV19 and TRBJ2-5; 9 bases agree with TRBD1. In germline, CDR1 is LNHDA, CDR2 SQIVND (reference sequence). The CDR3 consists of 15 residues. J gave up 1 base and V 1 base, and 1 base lay outside the gene matches. In nucleotides, the CDR3 is TGTGCCAGTAGTATAGGGGGACAGGGCCAAGAGACCCAGTACTTC. Protein product: CASSIGGQGQETQYF.

At least ten counts were recorded for this clonotype. J is TRBJ2-2 and V is TRBV11-2, with D perhaps TRBD2 (5 bases). Germline CDR1 reads SGHAT; CDR2 reads FQNNGV. The ends were cut back, 7 bases at V and 6 bases at J, with 15 bases in the middle. The CDR3 consists of 14 residues. The CDR3 DNA reads TGTGCCAGCAACCCTAGAGCTAGCCCCGGGGAGCTGTTTTTT. Protein sequence: CASNPRASPGELFF.

As to this clonotype: A much larger clone differs by one base, so this may be a read error. The V gene is TRBV2, the J gene TRBJ2-7; 9 bases fit TRBD2. Trimming at V came to 7 bases and at J to 2 bases, leaving 9 bases not matched to a gene. From germline, CDR1 is SNHLY and CDR2 FYNNEI. The CDR3 has 15 residues. The CDR3 reads CASKYSGSLPYEQYF. CDR3 nucleotide sequence: TGTGCCAGCAAGTATAGCGGGAGCCTTCCCTACGAGCAGTACTTC.

This clonotype was counted at least ten times. The chain uses TRBV2 and TRBJ1-3, with TRBD1 matching 7 bases. Germline CDR1 reads SNHLY; CDR2 reads FYNNEI. V trimming: 5 bases; J trimming: 4 bases; junction bases outside the gene matches: 2. The CDR3 loop spans 13 amino acids. The CDR3 is CASSLDRGNTIYF. Here the CDR3 DNA reads TGTGCCAGCAGTCTGGACAGGGGAAACACCATATATTTT.

V gene TRBV6-1 combines with J gene TRBJ2-7, with 8 bases matching TRBD2. Germline loops: CDR1 MNHNS, CDR2 SASEGT. The CDR3 is made up of 16 amino acids. V lost 8 bases and J lost 7; bases outside the gene matches: 19. The CDR3 DNA is TGTGCCAGCCCTACGAAGGATAGCGGGACGCCTAAGGAGCAGTACTTC. Its protein product is CASPTKDSGTPKEQYF.

The V call is TRBV19, the J call TRBJ2-7, with D perhaps TRBD2 (6 bases). CDR1 is LNHDA, CDR2 SQIVND, per germline (reference sequence). The V end was cut by 2 bases, the J end by 6 bases, with 14 bases between. The CDR3 is 14 amino acids. The CDR3 loop reads CASSISGPAGEQYF. CDR3 DNA: TGTGCCAGTAGTATAAGCGGGCCAGCGGGCGAGCAGTACTTC.